The 18 T cell receptor beta chains below were found in one sample sequenced in a study of OX40 agonist ivuxolimab in advanced cancers. The table came from immunoSEQ multiplex PCR; TCRdb's copy has only in-frame clones and leaves some out. The table lists tens of thousands of clones, 70% to 90% of them singletons, with approximately 11% in the top ten. The sequences come from CD4+ or CD8+ T cells sorted from blood, collected in a trial of the OX40 agonist ivuxolimab. The receptors derive from an adult with an advanced solid tumor such as melanoma, head and neck, liver or kidney cancer.

The chain couples TRBV5-6 to TRBJ2-2, with 9 bases aligning to TRBD2. The CDR3 sequence is 15 residues long. CDR1 and CDR2 (germline): SGHDT, YYEEEE. J gave up 6 bases and V 1 base, and 4 bases lay outside the gene matches. CDR3 bases: TGTGCCAGCAGCTTGCTAGCGGGGCGGTCCGGGGAGCTGTTTTTT. Amino acids: CASSLLAGRSGELFF.

The chain uses TRBV9 and TRBJ2-7, with TRBD2 as a possible D gene (7 bases). Trimming pared 6 bases from V and 0 bases from J, leaving 22 bases between. The CDR3 is made up of 17 amino acids. Germline lookup yields CDR1 SGDLS and CDR2 YYNGEE. The CDR3 is CASNPPAGAARSYEQYF. DNA of the CDR3: TGTGCCAGCAACCCCCCGGCGGGGGCGGCACGCTCCTACGAGCAGTACTTC.

The chain couples TRBV4-1 to TRBJ1-2, with unresolved D. With 0 bases removed from V and 1 base from J, the gap between germline ends came to 18 bases. This CDR3 region has 18 residues. Germline assignment: CDR1 MGHRA and CDR2 YSYEKL. Here the CDR3 reads CASSQDRRADPSNYGYTF. Written as DNA, the CDR3 is TGCGCCAGCAGCCAAGATAGGCGCGCAGACCCCAGTAACTATGGCTACACCTTC.

This clone has a handful of counts. V gene TRBV11-2 combines with J gene TRBJ1-1, with 7 bases fitting TRBD1. V lost 5 bases to trimming and J lost 6 bases; unmatched junction nucleotides: 18. CDR1 is SGHAT and CDR2 is FQNNGV in the germline V gene. This CDR3 region has 17 residues. The DNA of the CDR3 is TGTGCCAGCAGCAATTATCGGACAGGTCCCATTAGTCCTGAAGCTTTCTTT. It translates to CASSNYRTGPISPEAFF.

The chain links TRBV5-1 to TRBJ1-1, with 10 bases matching TRBD1. The CDR3 totals 15 residues. The trim removed 4 bases at V and 5 bases at J, leaving 8 bases unmatched. Germline CDR1 SGHRS, CDR2 YFSETQ. CDR3 protein: CASSQDRGRRTEAFF. CDR3 nucleotides: TGCGCCAGCAGCCAAGACAGGGGGCGGAGGACTGAAGCTTTCTTT. The variable domain in full, with the rest retrieved from reference TRBV5-1 and TRBJ1-1, is KAGVTQTPRYLIKTRGQQVTLSCSPISGHRSVSWYQQTPGQGLQFLFEYFSETQRNKGNFPGRFSGRQFSNSRSEMNVSTLELGDSALYLCASSQDRGRRTEAFFGQGTRLTVV.

The chain has TRBV5-6 and TRBJ2-1; D possibly corresponds to TRBD2 (6 bases). Trimming cost V 2 bases and J 13 bases, with 13 bases left between them. Looked up from germline, CDR1 is SGHDT and CDR2 is YYEEEE. The CDR3 covers 12 residues. The CDR3 spells CASSLGGGDQFF. The CDR3 region has the DNA TGTGCCAGCAGCTTAGGTGGAGGGGATCAGTTCTTC.

The rearrangement links TRBV10-2 to TRBJ2-2; D gene ambiguous. This CDR3 has 14 residues. CDR1 and CDR2 (germline): WSHSY, SAAADI. V gave up 2 bases and J gave up 2 bases, with 6 bases separating them. CDR3 DNA sequence: TGCGCCAGCAGTGAGACTCCAAACACCGGGGAGCTGTTTTTT. Its protein product is CASSETPNTGELFF.

The chain carries TRBV19 and TRBJ1-2; no clear D gene. This CDR3 is built from 15 residues. Looked up from germline, CDR1 is LNHDA and CDR2 is SQIVND (reference sequence). The ends were cut back, 5 bases at V and 3 bases at J, with 16 bases in the middle. CDR3 coding DNA: TGTGCCAGTAGTGATAAAAAAACGGTGGACTATGGCTACACCTTC. Its protein is CASSDKKTVDYGYTF.

This chain joins TRBV19 and TRBJ1-5; D call uncertain. Germline V lookup: CDR1 LNHDA, CDR2 SQIVND (reference sequence). V lost 5 bases, J lost 4 bases, and 12 bases lay in between. CDR3 size: 14 residues. The CDR3 here is CASSWPNGNQPQHF. DNA for the CDR3: TGTGCCAGTAGTTGGCCGAACGGAAATCAGCCCCAGCATTTT.

The chain couples TRBV28 to TRBJ2-7, with TRBD2 matching over 7 bases. J was trimmed by 0 bases and V by 2 bases; bases with no gene match: 1. The CDR3 contains 14 residues. Per germline, CDR1 MDHEN and CDR2 SYDVKM. CDR3 in DNA: TGTGCCAGCAGTTTAGCGGGGGACTCCTACGAGCAGTACTTC. It specifies CASSLAGDSYEQYF.

CDR3 protein: CASSQAGGRGQPQHF. CDR3 in DNA: TGCGCCAGCAGCCAAGCTGGGGGCAGAGGTCAGCCCCAGCATTTT. The chain has TRBV4-1 and TRBJ1-5; a possible D gene is TRBD1 (6 bases). Germline CDR1 is MGHRA and CDR2 is YSYEKL. The CDR3 runs to 15 residues. Trimming stripped 1 base from V and 6 bases from J, with 13 bases between.

This CDR3 reads CASSLGRGLEKLFF. CDR3 DNA: TGTGCCAGCAGCTTGGGGAGGGGTTTAGAAAAACTGTTTTTT. The rearrangement links TRBV13 to TRBJ1-4; tentative D call: TRBD1 (5 bases). Germline V CDR1 and CDR2: PRHDT, FYEKMQ (reference sequence). This CDR3 contains 14 residues. V shed 3 bases and J shed 8 bases, with 13 bases lying between them.

This clone turned up a few times. V gene TRBV6-6 combines with J gene TRBJ1-5, with D possibly TRBD1 on 6 matching bases. Germline V gene data show CDR1 as MNHNY and CDR2 as SVGAGI (reference sequence). Trimming removed 4 bases from V and 8 bases from J, with 18 bases in between. This CDR3 contains 15 residues. CDR3 protein: CASSSGQREIKPQHF. The DNA for the CDR3 is TGTGCCAGCAGTTCAGGACAGCGGGAAATCAAGCCCCAGCATTTT.

V usage is TRBV15 and J usage is TRBJ1-4, with D tentatively TRBD1 (5 bases). Germline V gene lookup returns CDR1 LNHNV and CDR2 YYDKDF (reference sequence). CDR3 length equals 16 residues. V lost 3 bases and J 5 bases, leaving 16 bases between the germline ends. The CDR3 nucleotides are TGTGCCACCAGCAGGGTCACGGGACTTCGGAATGAAAAACTGTTTTTT. Its protein product is CATSRVTGLRNEKLFF.

The chain couples TRBV2 to TRBJ1-2; D unresolved. This CDR3 contains 11 residues. The germline V gene has CDR1 SNHLY and CDR2 FYNNEI. Trimming took off 4 bases at V and 8 bases at J, with 8 bases between the two ends. CDR3: CASSVPYGYTF. CDR3 in DNA: TGTGCCAGCAGTGTCCCGTACGGCTACACCTTC. Using reference TRBV2 and TRBJ1-2 for the parts outside the CDR3, the full variable domain is EPEVTQTPSHQVTQMGQEVILRCVPISNHLYFYWYRQILGQKVEFLVSFYNNEISEKSEIFDDQFSVERPDGSNFTLKIRSTKLEDSAMYFCASSVPYGYTFGSGTRLTVV.

The V gene is TRBV6-5, the J gene TRBJ2-7; 7 bases fit TRBD1. The V gene's germline CDR1 is MNHEY and CDR2 SVGAGI. This CDR3 comprises 16 residues. V was clipped by 2 bases and J by 2 bases; unmatched bases: 9. CDR3 coding DNA: TGTGCCAGCAGTTACGATAGGGACAGAACTACCTACGAGCAGTACTTC. Translating it yields CASSYDRDRTTYEQYF.

V usage is TRBV10-3 and J usage is TRBJ2-2; D is undetermined. The CDR3 is 11 amino acids. Germline assignment: CDR1 ENHRY and CDR2 SYGVKD. The germline V and J ends were trimmed by 5 bases and 5 bases, with 3 bases remaining between them. CDR3 region: CAISKTGELFF. CDR3 nucleotides: TGTGCCATCAGTAAGACCGGGGAGCTGTTTTTT.

J is TRBJ1-1 and V is TRBV28, with 7 bases identical to TRBD1. V lost 10 bases and J lost 3; bases outside the gene matches: 14. Germline V gene data show CDR1 as MDHEN and CDR2 as SYDVKM. The CDR3 extends over 15 amino acids. CDR3 DNA sequence: TGTGCCAACGTACCCCTAAGGGGGCTAGACACTGAAGCTTTCTTT. This encodes CANVPLRGLDTEAFF.